One sample yielded the 27 T cell receptor beta chains listed below, sequenced in a study of blood T cell repertoires in COVID-19. Here immunoSEQ multiplex PCR was the method, and the copy in TCRdb shows in-frame clones only, minus some. The sample includes roughly 230,000 clones, approximately 85% of them seen just once. Sequencing was carried out using peripheral blood. These receptors were collected from a human donor in a cohort sampled during active COVID-19.

The chain links TRBV28 to TRBJ1-1; D is undetermined. V lost 1 base and J 7 bases, leaving 7 bases between the germline ends. From germline, CDR1 is MDHEN and CDR2 SYDVKM. CDR3 length: 12 amino acids. The CDR3, as DNA: TGTGCCAGCAGTTTATTACACCGTGAAGCTTTCTTT. Encoded protein: CASSLLHREAFF.

The DNA of the CDR3 is TGCGCCAGCAGCCAAGATTCCGCGTCCTTCTACGAGCAGTACTTC. It specifies CASSQDSASFYEQYF. V and J are TRBV4-3 and TRBJ2-7; no reliable D call. Deletions cut 0 bases from V and 3 bases from J, with 12 bases between. The CDR3 length is 15 residues. The V gene's germline CDR1 is LGHNA and CDR2 YSLEER.

The chain couples TRBV3-1 (or the pseudogene TRBV3-2) to TRBJ1-2, with D hard to call. Germline V gene lookup returns CDR1 LGHDT and CDR2 YNNKEL (reference sequence). Trimming stripped 0 bases from V and 4 bases from J, with 21 bases between. The CDR3 is made up of 18 amino acids. The CDR3 nucleotides read TGTGCCAGCAGCCAAGAGTGGCGGGCAGTGAGGGTACGCTATGGCTACACCTTC. Translating it yields CASSQEWRAVRVRYGYTF.

The rearrangement links TRBV19 to TRBJ1-1; the D gene is possibly TRBD1 (5 bases). Germline CDR1 and CDR2: LNHDA and SQIVND (reference sequence). Trimming stripped 11 bases from V and 3 bases from J, with 13 bases between. This CDR3 contains 12 residues. This CDR3 reads CASGGGHTEAFF. CDR3 DNA: TGTGCCTCGGGGGGTGGGCACACTGAAGCTTTCTTT.

In nucleotides, the CDR3 is TGTGCCAGCAGCTTAGCTAGCGGGAGTATGAGCTATGAGCAGTTCTTC. This translates into CASSLASGSMSYEQFF. The J gene is TRBJ2-1, the V gene TRBV7-2; 9 positions agree with TRBD2. With 0 bases clipped from V and 8 bases from J, the junction kept 8 bases outside the gene matches. This CDR3 has 16 amino acids. Germline V gene lookup returns CDR1 SGHTA and CDR2 FQGNSA.

The chain recombines TRBV7-3 with TRBJ1-1; D is possibly TRBD1 (6 bases). Germline values: CDR1 SGHTA, CDR2 FQGTGA. V lost 2 bases and J 1 base, leaving 11 bases between the germline ends. This CDR3 has 15 amino acids. In DNA, the CDR3 is TGTGCCAGCAGCTTAGGGGGCCGATCGAACACTGAAGCTTTCTTT. Translating it yields CASSLGGRSNTEAFF.

The CDR3 DNA reads TGTGCCAGCAGTTTATTACAGGGGCCCCAAGAGACCCAGTACTTC. The encoded protein is CASSLLQGPQETQYF. The chain links TRBV27 to TRBJ2-5; 7 bases map to TRBD1. The V and J ends lost 1 base and 1 base, in that order; junction bases with no gene match: 3. The CDR3 runs to 15 residues. Germline V gives CDR1 MNHEY, CDR2 SMNVEV (reference sequence).

This sequence joins TRBV30 and TRBJ1-6, with 9 bases that match TRBD1. V dropped 5 bases and J dropped 7; count of bases not matched to a gene: 15. Germline CDR1 reads GTSNPN; CDR2 reads SVGIG (reference sequence). This CDR3 is 17 amino acids long. The CDR3 region is CAWDKSRTGEGNSPLHF. The CDR3 coding sequence is TGTGCCTGGGACAAGTCAAGGACAGGGGAGGGGAATTCACCCCTCCACTTT.

V and J are TRBV2 and TRBJ1-5; no firm D call. This CDR3 has 13 amino acids. V gave up 8 bases and J gave up 1 base, with 9 bases separating them. Germline values: CDR1 SNHLY, CDR2 FYNNEI. This CDR3 reads CASLAGSNQPQHF. CDR3 DNA sequence: TGTGCCAGCTTAGCGGGGAGCAATCAGCCCCAGCATTTT.

The chain carries TRBV2 and TRBJ1-4; the match to TRBD1 covers 8 bases. The CDR3 is made up of 15 amino acids. Germline V gives CDR1 SNHLY, CDR2 FYNNEI. The V and J ends lost 7 bases and 8 bases, in that order; junction bases with no gene match: 12. The CDR3 DNA reads TGTGCCAGCATCGGACAGGGAATAGGAAACGAAAAACTGTTTTTT. Amino acids: CASIGQGIGNEKLFF.

J is TRBJ2-3 and V is TRBV20-1; 8 bases agree with TRBD2. Trimming removed 3 bases from V and 4 bases from J; junction bases left unmatched: 9. The CDR3 extends over 15 amino acids. Germline CDR1 is DFQATT and CDR2 is SNEGSKA (reference sequence). The CDR3 spells CSASNSGNGADTQYF. CDR3 nucleotides: TGCAGTGCTAGTAATAGCGGGAATGGCGCAGATACGCAGTATTTT.

This chain links TRBV12-3 or TRBV12-4 with TRBJ1-1; 7 nucleotides align to TRBD1. J gave up 4 bases and V 5 bases, and 4 bases lay outside the gene matches. The CDR3 totals 13 residues. DNA for the CDR3: TGTGCCAGCAGTAAAGGGGGCGGCACTGAAGCTTTCTTT. This codes for CASSKGGGTEAFF.

V is TRBV6-5 and J is TRBJ2-7, with 8 bases aligning to TRBD1. Germline-derived CDR1 and CDR2 are MNHEY and SVGAGI. The trim removed 8 bases at V and 3 bases at J, leaving 6 bases unmatched. CDR3 length: 13 amino acids. The CDR3 bases are TGTGCCAGCCGCTTGGACAGGGTCTACGAGCAGTACTTC. This codes for CASRLDRVYEQYF.

This clone was recorded a few times. The rearrangement joins TRBV7-3 to TRBJ2-5; 8 nucleotides align to TRBD1. The CDR3 totals 14 residues. Per the germline V gene, CDR1 is SGHTA and CDR2 is FQGTGA. After removal of 5 bases from V and 1 base from J, the junction contained 3 bases not matched to a gene. CDR3 protein: CASSRTGGQETQYF. Here the CDR3 DNA reads TGTGCCAGCAGCCGTACAGGGGGCCAAGAGACCCAGTACTTC.

This chain joins TRBV7-9 and TRBJ1-6; D is undetermined. The CDR3 contains 14 residues. CDR1 SEHNR and CDR2 FQNEAQ come from the germline V gene (reference sequence). V was trimmed by 1 base and J by 13 bases, leaving 14 bases between them. In nucleotides, the CDR3 is TGTGCCAGCAGCTTAGAATACGCAGGAACTCCCCTCCACTTT. Protein: CASSLEYAGTPLHF.

The chain joins TRBV28 to TRBJ1-5; tentatively, D is TRBD1 (6 bases). V was cut by 4 bases and J by 2 bases, with 12 bases left in between. Germline V gene lookup returns CDR1 MDHEN and CDR2 SYDVKM. The length of the CDR3 is 15 residues. The CDR3 loop is CASSSSQGGNQPQHF. The CDR3 DNA reads as TGTGCCAGCAGTTCCTCACAGGGTGGCAATCAGCCCCAGCATTTT.

The chain has TRBV12-3 or TRBV12-4 and TRBJ1-5; D gene ambiguous. V was cut by 4 bases and J by 7 bases, with 8 bases left in between. The CDR3 is 12 residues long. The CDR3 DNA follows: TGTGCCAGCAGTTCGGCGCGGCAGCCCCAGCATTTT. Protein: CASSSARQPQHF.

This chain links TRBV4-2 with TRBJ2-7; 8 bases map to TRBD2. CDR1 is LGHNA and CDR2 is YNFKEQ in the germline V gene. This CDR3 is 15 amino acids long. V lost 2 bases and J lost 1; bases outside the gene matches: 4. In DNA form, the CDR3 reads TGTGCCAGCAGCCAACCAGCGGGGGCGTCCTACGAGCAGTACTTC. Amino acid sequence: CASSQPAGASYEQYF.

The rearrangement links TRBV4-3 to TRBJ2-7, with D perhaps TRBD2 (6 bases). Looked up from germline, CDR1 is LGHNA and CDR2 is YSLEER. Deletions cut 3 bases from V and 3 bases from J, with 12 bases between. This CDR3 has 14 amino acids. CDR3 nucleotide sequence: TGCGCCAGCAGCCAGGAGGGTTTGGGCTACGAGCAGTACTTC. It codes for CASSQEGLGYEQYF.

The chain recombines TRBV7-9 with TRBJ2-1; possibly TRBD2 for D (6 bases). Trimming took off 3 bases at V and 2 bases at J, with 11 bases between the two ends. The CDR3 loop spans 15 amino acids. CDR1 and CDR2 (germline): SEHNR, FQNEAQ (reference sequence). CDR3 sequence reads: CASSLAGWAYNEQFF. CDR3 nucleotides: TGTGCCAGCAGCTTGGCGGGATGGGCCTACAATGAGCAGTTCTTC.

The chain is built from TRBV7-8 and TRBJ2-7; 10 bases are a match to TRBD1. Germline CDR1 SGHVS, CDR2 FQNEAQ. V was clipped by 5 bases and J by 2 bases; unmatched bases: 6. The CDR3 spans 15 residues. The DNA of the CDR3 is TGTGCCAGCAGCCCGGTGGGACAGGGGACCTACGAGCAGTACTTC. Translated, it gives CASSPVGQGTYEQYF.

The chain uses TRBV7-8 and TRBJ2-7, with 9 bases lining up with TRBD2. This CDR3 contains 17 residues. Germline CDR1 and CDR2: SGHVS and FQNEAQ. The trim removed 4 bases at V and 2 bases at J, leaving 12 bases unmatched. As DNA, the CDR3 is TGTGCCAGCAGCTCTACCCTCTTGACTAGCGGAGCCTACGAGCAGTACTTC. Its protein product is CASSSTLLTSGAYEQYF.

This rearrangement joins TRBV5-1 to TRBJ1-4, with 8 bases aligning to TRBD1. The germline V gene has CDR1 SGHRS and CDR2 YFSETQ. V shed 4 bases, J shed 8 bases, and the junction held 10 bases outside the gene matches. This CDR3 is 15 amino acids long. DNA for the CDR3: TGCGCCAGCAGCACCCGGACAGGGCAAGGGGAAAAACTGTTTTTT. Translating it yields CASSTRTGQGEKLFF.

The chain uses TRBV7-9 and TRBJ1-1, with 11 bases that match TRBD1. The germline V gene has CDR1 SEHNR and CDR2 FQNEAQ (reference sequence). The CDR3 loop spans 14 amino acids. V lost 5 bases, J lost 4 bases, and 3 bases stayed unmatched. CDR3 in DNA: TGTGCCAGCAGCGGCGGGACAGGGGGCACTGAAGCTTTCTTT. This encodes CASSGGTGGTEAFF.

V is TRBV14 and J is TRBJ2-3, with 9 bases identical to TRBD2. The V gene's germline CDR1 is SGHDN and CDR2 FVKESK. This CDR3 is 18 amino acids long. V gave up 4 bases and J gave up 0 bases; unmatched junction bases: 11. The CDR3 sequence: CASSPRWGLAFSTDTQYF. Here the CDR3 DNA reads TGTGCCAGCAGCCCACGTTGGGGACTAGCCTTTAGCACAGATACGCAGTATTTT.

The chain has TRBV12-3 or TRBV12-4 and TRBJ2-7; 7 bases agree with TRBD1. This CDR3 is 13 amino acids long. The V gene end was trimmed by 3 bases and the J gene end by 3 bases; junction bases not matched to a gene: 2. DNA of the CDR3: TGTGCCAGCAGTTTGGGACAGAACTACGAGCAGTACTTC. This codes for CASSLGQNYEQYF.

The rearrangement joins TRBV4-3 to TRBJ2-5, with 7 nucleotides matching TRBD1. Germline CDR1 and CDR2: LGHNA and YSLEER. V lost 3 bases and J lost 9; bases outside the gene matches: 7. The CDR3 has 13 amino acids. The CDR3 loop reads CASSQTDQGAQYF. In DNA form, the CDR3 reads TGCGCCAGCAGCCAGACGGACCAGGGGGCCCAGTACTTC.